This T cell receptor beta chain was observed in a study of response to subunit inactivated influenza vaccine. The CDR3 has 15 residues. Germline V gene sequence: CDR1 SGDLS, CDR2 YYNGEE. Trimming cost V 4 bases and J 3 bases; bases outside gene matches: 6. One entry per CDR3 protein, called by TCRdb with MiXCR from the RT-PCR reads. The table has some 200,000 distinct CDR3 sequences, around 12% seen once. The sample was also linked to a second study, of T cells expressing NK-cell markers. From that study: TCR beta cDNA was generated via 5'RACE template switching incorporating UMIs. Dominant NKG2C+ clonotypes made up about 1.0-7.5% of CD8+ T cells in over five donors. The same clonotypes also predominated in the CD3+CD56-NKG2C+ fraction of several donors.

This clonotype was obtained from a man aged 50 or older who received an inactivated influenza vaccine. Sequences were derived from CD8+ T cells sorted from PBMCs, sampled approximately 12 days after vaccination. The chain combines TRBV9 with TRBJ2-7, with 11 bases fitting TRBD2. CDR3 in amino acids: CASSPTGTSGYEQYF. As DNA, the CDR3 is TGTGCCAGCAGCCCTACAGGGACTAGCGGCTACGAGCAGTACTTC.